This entry lists 19 T cell receptor beta chains sequenced from one sample in a study of blood T cell repertoires in COVID-19. Profiled with immunoSEQ multiplex PCR; TCRdb holds only in-frame clones, not every one. The table lists fewer than 50,000 clones, about 70% of them singletons. What was sequenced was peripheral blood. These receptors were taken from a man older than 75 with acute or convalescent COVID-19.

This rearrangement joins TRBV19 to TRBJ1-2; 9 nucleotides match TRBD1. V dropped 7 bases and J dropped 3; count of bases not matched to a gene: 6. Germline assignment: CDR1 LNHDA and CDR2 SQIVND (reference sequence). This CDR3 spans 14 amino acids. Written as DNA, the CDR3 is TGTGCCAGTACCCGACAGGGGGACGACTATGGCTACACCTTC. Residues: CASTRQGDDYGYTF.

This clone was found a few times. The chain recombines TRBV14 with TRBJ2-1, with 12 bases lining up with TRBD2. This CDR3 is 16 amino acids long. The germline V gene has CDR1 SGHDN and CDR2 FVKESK. V lost 4 bases and J lost 6; bases outside the gene matches: 7. The CDR3 DNA is TGTGCCAGCAGCCGGCAGACTAGCGGGGGATCCAATGAGCAGTTCTTC. Translation gives CASSRQTSGGSNEQFF. Full variable domain (outside the CDR3, taken from reference TRBV14 and TRBJ2-1): EAGVTQFPSHSVIEKGQTVTLRCDPISGHDNLYWYRRVMGKEIKFLLHFVKESKQDESGMPNNRFLAERTGGTYSTLKVQPAELEDSGVYFCASSRQTSGGSNEQFFGPGTRLTVL.

The chain links TRBV5-1 to TRBJ2-3; 8 nucleotides line up with TRBD2. Germline V CDR1 and CDR2: SGHRS, YFSETQ. The length of the CDR3 is 15 residues. Losses at the gene ends were 4 bases for V and 4 bases for J; bases not matched to a gene: 8. CDR3 amino acids: CASSLSGIDPDTQYF. In nucleotides, the CDR3 is TGCGCCAGCAGCCTTAGCGGGATAGATCCAGATACGCAGTATTTT.

The sample holds a few counts of this clone. The V gene is TRBV12-3 or TRBV12-4, the J gene TRBJ1-1; D gene unclear. Between the trimmed V and J ends, which lost 3 bases and 5 bases, there was a span of 7 bases. The CDR3 has 12 amino acids. CDR3 in amino acids: CASSLRRTEAFF. The CDR3 region has the DNA TGTGCCAGCAGTTTGAGGAGGACTGAAGCTTTCTTT.

This clone was seen ten or more times. V and J are TRBV7-8 and TRBJ2-1; D may be TRBD2 (5 bases). The V gene's germline CDR1 is SGHVS and CDR2 FQNEAQ. V lost 3 bases to trimming and J lost 2 bases, with 11 bases between them. The CDR3 runs 15 residues. The CDR3 sequence is CASSFSETTYNEQFF. The CDR3 DNA is TGTGCCAGCAGCTTTAGCGAGACGACCTACAATGAGCAGTTCTTC.

The rearrangement uses TRBV28 and TRBJ2-7; TRBD2 matches 14 bases. J lost 7 bases, V lost 5 bases, and 4 bases had no gene match. CDR3 length: 14 amino acids. The germline V gene has CDR1 MDHEN and CDR2 SYDVKM. The CDR3: CASSPGLAGAEQYF. The DNA for the CDR3 is TGTGCCAGCAGTCCGGGACTAGCGGGAGCTGAGCAGTACTTC.

The count of this clone is one. This chain links TRBV6-5 with TRBJ2-7, with a possible D match to TRBD1 (5 bases). Trimming took off 6 bases at V and 2 bases at J, with 5 bases between the two ends. The CDR3 is 11 amino acids. The germline V gene encodes CDR1 MNHEY and CDR2 SVGAGI. CDR3 region: CASRGPYEQYF. The CDR3 nucleotides read TGTGCCAGCAGGGGGCCCTACGAGCAGTACTTC.

The rearrangement uses TRBV14 and TRBJ2-2, with D unresolved. In germline, CDR1 is SGHDN, CDR2 FVKESK. This CDR3 spans 16 amino acids. Trimming removed 4 bases from V and 6 bases from J, with 18 bases in between. CDR3 nucleotides: TGTGCCAGCAGCCCCGGCGGCTCCCAAGTCTCCGGGGAGCTGTTTTTT. Translation gives CASSPGGSQVSGELFF.

The genes are TRBV6-5 and TRBJ2-7; tentatively, D is TRBD2 (5 bases). Germline assignment: CDR1 MNHEY and CDR2 SVGAGI. CDR3 length: 14 residues. Between the trimmed V and J ends, which lost 11 bases and 3 bases, there was a span of 20 bases. The CDR3 here is CAAQTGTLGYEQYF. The CDR3 bases are TGTGCCGCGCAAACGGGAACCCTGGGCTACGAGCAGTACTTC.

The rearrangement uses TRBV27 and TRBJ2-7; perhaps TRBD1 as D (6 bases). Germline lookup yields CDR1 MNHEY and CDR2 SMNVEV (reference sequence). Trimming pared 3 bases from V and 5 bases from J, leaving 14 bases between. The CDR3 has 14 amino acids. As DNA, the CDR3 is TGTGCCAGCAGTTTTGGGGGCCTTCAGAACGAGCAGTACTTC. It is translated as CASSFGGLQNEQYF.

This clone was seen a handful of times. The CDR3 sequence: CASSAGDSYEQYF. CDR3 bases: TGCGCCAGCAGCGCGGGAGACTCCTACGAGCAGTACTTC. The rearrangement joins TRBV5-1 to TRBJ2-7, with TRBD2 matching over 7 bases. The CDR3 extends over 13 amino acids. Losses at the gene ends were 4 bases for V and 0 bases for J; bases not matched to a gene: 1. Per the germline V gene, CDR1 is SGHRS and CDR2 is YFSETQ.

This clone was recorded a few times. V is TRBV6-6 and J is TRBJ2-5; 12 bases map to TRBD1. The germline gives CDR1 MNHNY, CDR2 SVGAGI (reference sequence). This CDR3 is 14 amino acids long. Unmatched junction bases numbered 4, after V lost 6 bases and J lost 5 bases. Here the CDR3 reads CASRRDRGLETQYF. The CDR3 bases are TGTGCCAGCAGGAGGGACAGGGGGCTGGAGACCCAGTACTTC.

The chain employs TRBV2 and TRBJ2-5; 8 positions match TRBD1. V shed 6 bases, J shed 4 bases, and the junction held 16 bases outside the gene matches. Germline-derived CDR1 and CDR2 are SNHLY and FYNNEI. The CDR3 consists of 17 residues. The CDR3 DNA reads as TGTGCCAGCAGCGGTCGTTTAGCCTTACAGGGGGGAGAGACCCAGTACTTC. Protein sequence: CASSGRLALQGGETQYF.

The rearrangement links TRBV28 to TRBJ2-1, with 8 bases aligning to TRBD2. Germline CDR1 reads MDHEN; CDR2 reads SYDVKM. CDR3 length: 16 amino acids. Unmatched junction bases numbered 16, after V lost 6 bases and J lost 9 bases. The CDR3, as DNA: TGTGCCAGCAGCAAGGCCGGGACTAGTCTACGTCCTGAGCAGTTCTTC. The encoded protein is CASSKAGTSLRPEQFF.

V and J are TRBV15 and TRBJ2-3; 8 bases align to TRBD2. After removal of 7 bases from V and 1 base from J, the junction contained 1 base not matched to a gene. Germline V gene sequence: CDR1 LNHNV, CDR2 YYDKDF (reference sequence). The CDR3 covers 13 residues. In DNA, the CDR3 is TGTGCCACCAAAGCGGGAGGCACAGATACGCAGTATTTT. Encoded protein: CATKAGGTDTQYF.

The chain employs TRBV6-2 or TRBV6-3 and TRBJ2-3; 7 nucleotides agree with TRBD2. V lost 3 bases, J lost 6 bases, and 18 bases stayed unmatched. CDR3 length: 18 residues. Per the germline V gene, CDR1 is MNHEY and CDR2 is SVGEGT. The CDR3, as DNA: TGTGCCAGCAGTTATCTTCCGGGACTACCACACCTTCAGGATACGCAGTATTTT. It encodes CASSYLPGLPHLQDTQYF.

This clone has only a few counts. The chain carries TRBV11-2 and TRBJ1-1; 8 positions match TRBD1. The trim removed 4 bases at V and 0 bases at J, leaving 4 bases unmatched. Per germline, CDR1 SGHAT and CDR2 FQNNGV. The CDR3 sequence is 15 residues long. CDR3 bases: TGTGCCAGCAGCTCCCAGGGGGCGGTGAACACTGAAGCTTTCTTT. It codes for CASSSQGAVNTEAFF.

This chain uses TRBV5-1 with TRBJ1-6, with D possibly being TRBD1 (6 bases). Per germline, CDR1 SGHRS and CDR2 YFSETQ. V lost 0 bases and J lost 0, with 10 bases in between. CDR3 size: 17 residues. CDR3 protein: CASSLEGGSSYNSPLHF. CDR3 coding DNA: TGCGCCAGCAGCTTGGAAGGGGGAAGCTCCTATAATTCACCCCTCCACTTT. The full variable domain, completed using reference TRBV5-1 and TRBJ1-6, is KAGVTQTPRYLIKTRGQQVTLSCSPISGHRSVSWYQQTPGQGLQFLFEYFSETQRNKGNFPGRFSGRQFSNSRSEMNVSTLELGDSALYLCASSLEGGSSYNSPLHFGNGTRLTVT.

This clone was observed a single time. This rearrangement joins TRBV5-1 to TRBJ1-6; D perhaps matches TRBD1 (6 bases). The CDR3 extends over 14 amino acids. The germline V and J ends were trimmed by 3 bases and 8 bases, with 12 bases remaining between them. Germline V gene data show CDR1 as SGHRS and CDR2 as YFSETQ. The CDR3 bases are TGCGCCAGCAGCTGGACGGGGGGCGATTCACCCCTCCACTTT. Translating gives CASSWTGGDSPLHF.